This T cell receptor beta chain is from a study of cytomegalovirus exposure and HLA in healthy donors. Points from the study as a whole: DRB1 had the most TCR associations and HLA-C the fewest, a later analysis found, with rates varying by HLA locus. When analyzed later, a missense DCLRE1C variant was found to be linked to TCR beta V- and J-gene trimming. The authors reported that TCR beta sequences could predict HLA-A and HLA-B alleles. These predictions were accurate for most subjects in the first cohort.

Vbeta (60) and Jbeta (13) primers were used in the PCR. Sequencing was performed with immunoSEQ multiplex PCR; in TCRdb, only in-frame clones are kept and a portion is missing. The sample yields 200,000 or so clones, 81% seen once. This clone was seen a handful of times. Its specificity is unknown. V lost 4 bases to trimming and J lost 2 bases; unmatched junction nucleotides: 14. The CDR3 is 17 amino acids. Germline loops: CDR1 SGHNT, CDR2 YYREEE (reference sequence). The chain employs TRBV5-4 and TRBJ2-5; TRBD2 matches 7 bases. What was sequenced was PBMCs. The TCR originated in a woman between 18 and 29 years old in good health and CMV-seropositive. Written as DNA, the CDR3 is TGTGCCAGCAGCCCCGCCTTTGGCGGGGGAATTCAAGAGACCCAGTACTTC. This sequence encodes CASSPAFGGGIQETQYF.